This TCR beta chain derives from a study of response to subunit inactivated influenza vaccine. This clonotype was observed a handful of times. TCRdb called the RT-PCR reads again in MiXCR, with one record for every CDR3 protein. The table shows about 700,000 distinct CDR3 sequences, with around 13% occurring only once. V was trimmed by 1 base and J by 2 bases, leaving 9 bases between them. The CDR3 is made up of 14 amino acids. The source is a man over 45 who received an inactivated influenza vaccine. Sequences were derived from PBMCs from blood, sampled 14 to 15 days before vaccination. V and J are TRBV12-3 or TRBV12-4 and TRBJ2-7; D call uncertain. CDR3 in amino acids: CASSLGQNPYEQYF. The CDR3 bases are TGTGCCAGCAGTTTAGGGCAGAACCCCTACGAGCAGTACTTC.